The 24 T cell receptor beta chains listed next were all sequenced from one sample in a study of control samples from healthy donors and cancer patients. Sequencing used immunoSEQ multiplex PCR; TCRdb keeps in-frame clones, though not all of them. The sample consists of about 73,000 clones, roughly 94% of them appearing once. Sequencing was carried out using blood. The receptor set was obtained from a woman aged 40 to 55 in good health.

The genes are TRBV14 and TRBJ1-1; D remains unclear. The CDR3 is made up of 13 amino acids. Trimming pared 2 bases from V and 9 bases from J, leaving 13 bases between. Looked up from germline, CDR1 is SGHDN and CDR2 is FVKESK. CDR3 in DNA: TGTGCCAGCAGCCAACCCGGCCTTGCCAAAGCTTTCTTT. Translating gives CASSQPGLAKAFF.

The rearrangement joins TRBV6-5 to TRBJ2-7; 7 bases agree with TRBD1. The CDR3 is 15 amino acids. Germline assignment: CDR1 MNHEY and CDR2 SVGAGI. Trimming took 0 bases from V and 2 from J; bases not matched to a gene: 4. CDR3 loop: CASSYSGTVPYEQYF. The CDR3 DNA follows: TGTGCCAGCAGTTACTCAGGGACAGTTCCCTACGAGCAGTACTTC.

The rearrangement uses TRBV28 and TRBJ2-2; TRBD1 is a possible D gene (6 bases). CDR1 is MDHEN, CDR2 SYDVKM, per germline. V lost 1 base and J lost 3, with 18 bases in between. The length of the CDR3 is 18 residues. The CDR3 DNA is TGTGCCAGCAGTTTATTTGATCCGTGGGGGCGGGACACCGGGGAGCTGTTTTTT. It specifies CASSLFDPWGRDTGELFF.

This chain links TRBV30 with TRBJ1-6; D is possibly TRBD1 (6 bases). The length of the CDR3 is 15 residues. With 1 base removed from V and 6 bases from J, the gap between germline ends came to 13 bases. CDR1 and CDR2 (germline): GTSNPN, SVGIG (reference sequence). As DNA, the CDR3 is TGTGCCTGGAGTGAGGGGGGGAGCCTTAATTCACCCCTCCACTTT. Protein product: CAWSEGGSLNSPLHF.

The chain is built from TRBV30 and TRBJ1-4, with 9 bases identical to TRBD1. Germline lookup yields CDR1 GTSNPN and CDR2 SVGIG (reference sequence). The ends lost 8 bases at V and 6 bases at J; junction bases unmatched: 4. CDR3 length equals 12 residues. As DNA, the CDR3 is TGTGCCGGCGGGACAGGGCATGAAAAACTGTTTTTT. It encodes CAGGTGHEKLFF.

The chain links TRBV10-3 to TRBJ2-5; 9 positions match TRBD1. CDR1 and CDR2 from the germline V gene are ENHRY and SYGVKD. The ends lost 5 bases at V and 1 base at J; junction bases unmatched: 5. The CDR3 totals 15 residues. The CDR3 loop reads CAISKGTGSQETQYF. The CDR3 region has the DNA TGTGCCATCAGTAAGGGGACAGGGTCCCAAGAGACCCAGTACTTC.

This sequence joins TRBV5-1 and TRBJ2-5; a possible D gene is TRBD2 (7 bases). This CDR3 region has 15 residues. CDR1 SGHRS and CDR2 YFSETQ come from the germline V gene. Trimming removed 2 bases from V and 5 bases from J, with 16 bases in between. CDR3 DNA sequence: TGCGCCAGCAGCTTTGGTCGGGGGGCGAAGGAGACCCAGTACTTC. Translated, it gives CASSFGRGAKETQYF.

The V call is TRBV6-5, the J call TRBJ2-7, with D unresolved. The CDR3 totals 13 residues. V gave up 3 bases and J gave up 6 bases, with 12 bases separating them. Germline V gene data show CDR1 as MNHEY and CDR2 as SVGAGI. The CDR3 DNA is TGTGCCAGCAGTTATTTGGGCTATGGCGAGCAGTACTTC. As protein: CASSYLGYGEQYF.

The genes are TRBV11-2 and TRBJ2-3; no reliable D call. Trimming cost V 2 bases and J 3 bases, with 9 bases left between them. This CDR3 contains 14 residues. The germline V gene encodes CDR1 SGHAT and CDR2 FQNNGV. The CDR3 DNA sequence: TGTGCCAGCAGCTTACGCCCCCAAACAGATACGCAGTATTTT. It specifies CASSLRPQTDTQYF.

This clone has just a few counts. The chain recombines TRBV11-2 with TRBJ1-2; D is unclear. The CDR3 length is 13 residues. Germline assignment: CDR1 SGHAT and CDR2 FQNNGV. The V end lost 3 bases, the J end lost 2 bases, and 7 bases lay between the germline ends. CDR3 protein: CASSFGENYGYTF. CDR3 DNA sequence: TGTGCCAGCAGCTTTGGGGAGAACTATGGCTACACCTTC.

This chain links TRBV5-8 with TRBJ1-4, with a possible D match to TRBD1 (5 bases). V lost 2 bases, J lost 4 bases, and 24 bases lay in between. Per the germline V gene, CDR1 is SGHTS and CDR2 is YDEGEE. CDR3 size: 19 residues. The CDR3 protein is CASSLGAVGGSQLNEKLFF. The CDR3 region has the DNA TGTGCCAGCAGCTTAGGAGCCGTTGGGGGATCCCAGCTTAATGAAAAACTGTTTTTT.

CDR3 sequence: CASIQTQPPAGSTDTQYF. The CDR3 coding sequence is TGTGCCAGTATTCAAACGCAACCCCCCGCGGGGAGCACAGATACGCAGTATTTT. The rearrangement links TRBV19 to TRBJ2-3, with a weak D call TRBD2 (6 bases). The CDR3 is 18 amino acids. V was cut by 7 bases and J by 0 bases, with 23 bases left in between. Germline-derived CDR1 and CDR2 are LNHDA and SQIVND (reference sequence).

V is TRBV4-2 and J is TRBJ2-7, with D hard to call. Germline V gene lookup returns CDR1 LGHNA and CDR2 YNFKEQ. There are 17 residues in the CDR3. V dropped 0 bases and J dropped 2 bases, with 17 bases sitting between them. CDR3 amino acids: CASSQDNGARWTYEQYF. CDR3 coding DNA: TGTGCCAGCAGCCAAGATAATGGAGCACGGTGGACCTACGAGCAGTACTTC.

V usage is TRBV2 and J usage is TRBJ1-5; TRBD1 aligns across 7 bases. The CDR3 is 13 residues long. The germline V gene encodes CDR1 SNHLY and CDR2 FYNNEI. With V trimmed by 8 bases and J by 1 base, 2 bases remained unmatched. As DNA, the CDR3 is TGTGCCAGCCAGGGGGAAAGCAATCAGCCCCAGCATTTT. Its translation is CASQGESNQPQHF.

V is TRBV5-1 and J is TRBJ2-5; tentatively, D is TRBD2 (5 bases). The CDR3 length is 18 residues. Trimming shortened V by 6 bases and J by 4 bases, and 28 bases separated the two germline ends. Germline loops: CDR1 SGHRS, CDR2 YFSETQ. CDR3 DNA sequence: TGCGCCAGCAAGGTCGAGGGCCGGCCGTTGATTAAATCAGAGACCCAGTACTTC. This gives the protein CASKVEGRPLIKSETQYF.

This clone came up once. The chain uses TRBV7-2 and TRBJ2-5; 7 bases match TRBD2. J was trimmed by 5 bases and V by 1 base; bases with no gene match: 7. Germline V gene data show CDR1 as SGHTA and CDR2 as FQGNSA. This CDR3 region has 15 residues. CDR3 residues: CASSLERQGGETQYF. The CDR3 bases are TGTGCCAGCAGCTTAGAAAGGCAGGGAGGGGAGACCCAGTACTTC.

The rearrangement uses TRBV7-9 and TRBJ2-3, with D uncertain. The CDR3 loop spans 12 amino acids. V gave up 7 bases and J gave up 2 bases, with 7 bases separating them. Germline V gene sequence: CDR1 SEHNR, CDR2 FQNEAQ (reference sequence). DNA for the CDR3: TGTGCCAGCATGCCTCCCACAGATACGCAGTATTTT. This codes for CASMPPTDTQYF.

V usage is TRBV7-9 and J usage is TRBJ2-7, with no clear D. The CDR3 is 12 amino acids. V was pared by 4 bases and J by 3 bases, with 7 bases between. The V gene's germline CDR1 is SEHNR and CDR2 FQNEAQ (reference sequence). The DNA for the CDR3 is TGTGCCAGCAGCTCCGCCAACTACGAGCAGTACTTC. Translating it yields CASSSANYEQYF.

The rearrangement links TRBV6-5 to TRBJ1-2, with 8 bases matching TRBD1. V was pared by 5 bases and J by 3 bases, with 2 bases of the junction left unmatched. The length of the CDR3 is 13 residues. Germline CDR1 and CDR2: MNHEY and SVGAGI. In DNA form, the CDR3 reads TGTGCCAGCAGTACAGGGGGGGACTATGGCTACACCTTC. Protein sequence: CASSTGGDYGYTF.

The J gene is TRBJ2-2, the V gene TRBV28, with D perhaps TRBD1 (6 bases). V was pared by 3 bases and J by 4 bases, with 15 bases between. The CDR3 covers 16 residues. Germline assignment: CDR1 MDHEN and CDR2 SYDVKM. This CDR3 is CASSFSSGVRTGELFF. CDR3 coding DNA: TGTGCCAGCAGTTTTAGTTCAGGGGTCCGCACCGGGGAGCTGTTTTTT.

V usage is TRBV19 and J usage is TRBJ1-3; D not resolved. Between the trimmed V and J ends, which lost 6 bases and 7 bases, there was a span of 25 bases. The CDR3 spans 17 residues. CDR1 is LNHDA and CDR2 is SQIVND in the germline V gene (reference sequence). The CDR3 DNA follows: TGTGCCAGTAGCTTAAGAGACGGCACGAGTTTTGGGAACACCATATATTTT. This codes for CASSLRDGTSFGNTIYF.

The rearrangement uses TRBV9 and TRBJ1-6; 7 bases line up with TRBD1. V dropped 4 bases and J dropped 6; count of bases not matched to a gene: 4. The CDR3 loop spans 14 amino acids. CDR1 SGDLS and CDR2 YYNGEE come from the germline V gene. The CDR3 is CASSQGQFNSPLHF. The CDR3 DNA follows: TGTGCCAGCAGCCAGGGACAGTTTAATTCACCCCTCCACTTT.

This chain links TRBV6-4 with TRBJ2-2, with D possibly being TRBD2 (6 bases). Germline V CDR1 and CDR2: MRHNA, SNTAGT. The CDR3 is 16 amino acids. With 3 bases removed from V and 6 bases from J, the gap between germline ends came to 17 bases. CDR3 loop: CASSEGTSGGPGELFF. Written as DNA, the CDR3 is TGTGCCAGCAGTGAAGGGACTTCCGGTGGGCCCGGGGAGCTGTTTTTT.

V is TRBV18 and J is TRBJ1-5; D remains unclear. The germline V gene has CDR1 KGHSH and CDR2 LQKENI. The CDR3 totals 16 residues. V lost 3 bases and J 0 bases, leaving 12 bases between the germline ends. The CDR3 DNA reads TGTGCCAGCTCACCGAGACTGGATAATAGCAATCAGCCCCAGCATTTT. This translates into CASSPRLDNSNQPQHF. Full variable domain (outside the CDR3, taken from reference TRBV18 and TRBJ1-5): NAGVMQNPRHLVRRRGQEARLRCSPMKGHSHVYWYRQLPEEGLKFMVYLQKENIIDESGMPKERFSAEFPKEGPSILRIQQVVRGDSAAYFCASSPRLDNSNQPQHFGDGTRLSIL.